This T cell receptor beta chain was profiled in a study of cytomegalovirus exposure and HLA in healthy donors. Study-wide results and caveats: TCR beta chains numbering 164 were designated cytomegalovirus-associated. A later analysis found common viral pathogens apparently linked to several of the most significant clusters.

The CDR3 sequence is 13 residues long. Germline assignment: CDR1 ENHRY and CDR2 SYGVKD. The V gene end was trimmed by 7 bases and the J gene end by 5 bases; junction bases not matched to a gene: 8. Comment on this clone: Its specificity is not known.

The study ran its PCR with 60 Vbeta and 13 Jbeta primers. The data were produced by immunoSEQ multiplex PCR, yet TCRdb's version contains in-frame clones alone and is incomplete. The data hold 150,000 to 160,000 clones, with around 80% observed a single time. The sequence derives from a woman aged 40 to 55 in good health and CMV-seronegative. The sequencing sample was made of PBMCs. The chain links TRBV10-3 to TRBJ2-7; 7 nucleotides line up with TRBD2. The CDR3 reads CAIKSGGGNEQYF. The CDR3 coding sequence is TGTGCCATCAAGTCGGGAGGTGGCAACGAGCAGTACTTC.